The TCR beta chain described here comes from a study of CD4 T cell repertoires in COVID-19. The overall study: CFSE-low cells expanded less than 13 days with IL-2, then restimulated with other coronavirus spikes. Study results and limitations: In SARS-CoV and/or HKU1 spike cultures, between roughly 6 and 25% of SARS-CoV-2 clonotypes reappeared. Sharing of several most expanded SARS-CoV-2-reactive clonotypes across memory subsets suggested intraclonal diversification.

Sequencing was done directly on freshly isolated, uncultured memory T cells. Per the germline V gene, CDR1 is SNHLY and CDR2 is FYNNEI. CDR3 length: 15 amino acids. As concerns this clone: Its cognate antigen is unknown.

Some clones are missing from TCRdb's copy, which holds only in-frame ones; the method was immunoSEQ multiplex PCR. Of 6,500 to 8,500 clones detected, around 84% appear once; the ten largest clones hold about 2%. The chain has TRBV2 and TRBJ2-5; D unresolved. The J call is doubtful: the DNA matches TRBJ2-7 better. The source material was effector memory CD4+ T cells from blood, sampled before the COVID-19 pandemic. This sequence was found in a human donor who had COVID-19. The CDR3 reads CASSEKRVHSYEQYF. In DNA form, the CDR3 reads TGTGCCAGCAGTGAAAAAAGAGTTCATTCCTACGAGCAGTACTTC.